This paragraph covers one T cell receptor beta chain sequence. These data come from a study of blood T cell repertoires in COVID-19. Overall study context: Acute and convalescent COVID-19 samples came from the United States, Italy and Spain. T cells, B-cell-depleted T cells, or PBMCs supplied cDNA or gDNA.

Authors' processing steps: By means of reference gene primer amplification, nucleated cell counts were estimated. Sequencing was performed with immunoSEQ multiplex PCR; in TCRdb, only in-frame clones are kept and a portion is missing. D and trimming were read from the DNA, whereas the V and J calls and clone size are those reported in that table. The sample lists around 30,000 clones, under 95% occurring once. V gave up 1 base and J gave up 3 bases; unmatched junction bases: 6. Germline assignment: CDR1 MNHEY and CDR2 SVGEGT. The CDR3 consists of 16 residues. Sample: peripheral blood. The chain couples TRBV6-2 or TRBV6-3 to TRBJ2-1; TRBD2 matches 7 bases. The receptor was derived from a man in his fifties or sixties with active COVID-19. In nucleotides, the CDR3 is TGTGCCAGCAGTTACTGGGCGGGAGAGGGCTACAATGAGCAGTTCTTC. Protein sequence: CASSYWAGEGYNEQFF.